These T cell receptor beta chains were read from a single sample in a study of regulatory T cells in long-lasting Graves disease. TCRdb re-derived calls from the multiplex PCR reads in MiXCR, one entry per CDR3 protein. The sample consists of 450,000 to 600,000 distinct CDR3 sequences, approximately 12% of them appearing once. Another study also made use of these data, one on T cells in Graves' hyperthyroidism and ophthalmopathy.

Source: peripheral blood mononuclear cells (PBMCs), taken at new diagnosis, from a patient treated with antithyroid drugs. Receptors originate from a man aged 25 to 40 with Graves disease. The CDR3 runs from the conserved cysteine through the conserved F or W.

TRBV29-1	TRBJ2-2	CSVEPGSGLAGELFF
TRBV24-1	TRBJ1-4	CATGGLVFDEKLFF
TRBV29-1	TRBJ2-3	CSVSEKGRTDTQYF
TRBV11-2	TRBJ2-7	CASSPPARPYEQYF
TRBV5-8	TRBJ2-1	CASTQGAPSSYNEQFF
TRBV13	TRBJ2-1	CASSLKTSGRHSYNEQFF
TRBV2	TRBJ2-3	CASSRLAGGSTDTQYF
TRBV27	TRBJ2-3	CASSLGTSPYTDTQYF
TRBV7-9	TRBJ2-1	CASSKDGTEQFF
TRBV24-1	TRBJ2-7	CAARTGGGEQYF